This TCR beta chain originates from a study of T cells in localized non-small cell lung cancer. Clones were read by immunoSEQ multiplex PCR, and TCRdb kept only the in-frame ones, dropping some. The sample records more than 10,000 clones, more than 75% being singletons. The clonotype originates from a male donor aged 60 or over with stage I squamous cell lung carcinoma. The specimen was peripheral blood, collected before any cancer treatment.

CDR3 bases: TGTGCCAGCAGCGCCGACGGAGGGGCCAACGTCCTGACTTTC. Translated, it gives CASSADGGANVLTF. The chain uses TRBV11-2 and TRBJ2-6; D gene unclear. CDR3 length equals 14 residues. Germline V gene lookup returns CDR1 SGHAT and CDR2 FQNNGV. Trimming removed 5 bases at V and 4 bases at J, with 9 bases between.